These 5 T cell receptor beta chains share one sample of origin, sequenced in a study of T cells in localized non-small cell lung cancer. The table came from immunoSEQ multiplex PCR; TCRdb's copy has only in-frame clones and leaves some out. The sample shows roughly 17,000 clones, around 89% of them seen only once. Sequences were derived from peripheral blood, sampled before any cancer treatment. These receptors originate from a male donor at least 60 years old with stage II squamous cell lung carcinoma.

The chain employs TRBV7-2 and TRBJ2-2, with 7 bases lining up with TRBD2. CDR3 length: 16 residues. Germline loops: CDR1 SGHTA, CDR2 FQGNSA. Trimming at V came to 5 bases and at J to 3 bases, leaving 9 bases not matched to a gene. CDR3 nucleotides: TGTGCCAGCAGCCCCAGACCTAGCGGTTACACCGGGGAGCTGTTTTTT. Translation: CASSPRPSGYTGELFF. The whole variable domain, remainder taken from reference TRBV7-2 and TRBJ2-2, is GAGVSQSPSNKVTEKGKDVELRCDPISGHTALYWYRQSLGQGLEFLIYFQGNSAPDKSGLPSDRFSAERTGGSVSTLTIQRTQQEDSAVYLCASSPRPSGYTGELFFGEGSRLTVL.

This clone was counted once. The chain combines TRBV27 with TRBJ2-5, with D possibly being TRBD2 (7 bases). This CDR3 contains 13 residues. Trimming took off 7 bases at V and 5 bases at J, with 14 bases between the two ends. The germline V gene encodes CDR1 MNHEY and CDR2 SMNVEV (reference sequence). The CDR3 reads CASTPGGGETQYF. Written as DNA, the CDR3 is TGTGCCAGCACCCCGGGGGGCGGGGAGACCCAGTACTTC.

The chain couples TRBV25-1 to TRBJ1-4; TRBD1 might be the D (5 bases). The CDR3 contains 17 residues. Germline CDR1 is MGHDK and CDR2 is SYGVNS. Trimming removed 3 bases from V and 8 bases from J, with 22 bases in between. The CDR3 reads CASSDLHDQGLEEKLFF. In DNA, the CDR3 is TGTGCCAGCAGTGATCTTCACGATCAGGGCTTAGAAGAAAAACTGTTTTTT.

The rearrangement links TRBV2 to TRBJ1-3; D is unclear. V lost 2 bases, J lost 0 bases, and 8 bases lay in between. The CDR3 is 15 residues long. The germline V gene has CDR1 SNHLY and CDR2 FYNNEI. The CDR3 here is CASSETERSGNTIYF. The DNA for the CDR3 is TGTGCCAGCAGTGAAACGGAACGCTCTGGAAACACCATATATTTT.

This chain uses TRBV20-1 with TRBJ2-1; no clear D gene. CDR1 is DFQATT and CDR2 is SNEGSKA in the germline V gene (reference sequence). Trimming pared 6 bases from V and 10 bases from J, leaving 7 bases between. The CDR3 contains 9 residues. Here the CDR3 reads CSAGMEQFF. CDR3 in DNA: TGCAGTGCAGGCATGGAGCAGTTCTTC.